These 10 T cell receptor beta chains were all obtained from the same sample, sequenced in a study of Ad26.COV2.S vaccination and SARS-CoV-2 variants. TCRdb's copy holds only in-frame clones and misses some; the assay was immunoSEQ multiplex PCR. Among some 350,000 clones listed, roughly nine tenths were seen once. Material: peripheral blood, obtained after recovery from COVID-19. These receptors were obtained from a human donor who had recovered from COVID-19.

On this clone itself: The same CDR3 can be traced to other DNA sequences in this sample. V and J are TRBV12-3 or TRBV12-4 and TRBJ1-1; the D is unclear. The V gene lost 6 bases and the J gene lost 1 base, with 9 bases spanning the gap. The CDR3 has 13 residues. The DNA of the CDR3 is TGTGCCAGCAGCCCCGGATGGAACACTGAAGCTTTCTTT. Translating gives CASSPGWNTEAFF.

This chain links TRBV2 with TRBJ2-7; 8 nucleotides agree with TRBD2. This CDR3 is built from 18 residues. CDR1 is SNHLY, CDR2 FYNNEI, per germline. Trimming removed 4 bases from V and 0 bases from J; junction bases left unmatched: 14. The CDR3 DNA reads as TGTGCCAGCAGTGTGTTAGCGGGGAGAATATTGAGCTCCTACGAGCAGTACTTC. This encodes CASSVLAGRILSSYEQYF.

This rearrangement joins TRBV7-2 to TRBJ2-3, with D perhaps being TRBD1 or TRBD2 (6 bases each). Germline V gene sequence: CDR1 SGHTA, CDR2 FQGNSA. Trimming removed 4 bases from V and 3 bases from J, with 17 bases in between. The CDR3 totals 16 residues. CDR3 DNA sequence: TGTGCCAGCAGCTCCCGCCGGGGGCTGGGAACAGATACGCAGTATTTT. Translated: CASSSRRGLGTDTQYF. The full variable domain, its missing parts supplied by reference TRBV7-2 and TRBJ2-3, is GAGVSQSPSNKVTEKGKDVELRCDPISGHTALYWYRQSLGQGLEFLIYFQGNSAPDKSGLPSDRFSAERTGGSVSTLTIQRTQQEDSAVYLCASSSRRGLGTDTQYFGPGTRLTVL.

This clone occurred once. This CDR3 is CASSRQGGNSPLHF. The CDR3 bases are TGTGCCAGCAGCCGACAGGGGGGGAATTCACCCCTCCACTTT. The chain joins TRBV6-5 to TRBJ1-6, with TRBD1 matching over 9 bases. Germline CDR1 is MNHEY and CDR2 is SVGAGI. The CDR3 has 14 residues. V was pared by 6 bases and J by 7 bases, with 4 bases of the junction left unmatched.

The chain combines TRBV6-2 or TRBV6-3 with TRBJ1-2; 8 bases line up with TRBD1. The V gene end was trimmed by 6 bases and the J gene end by 0 bases; junction bases not matched to a gene: 12. The CDR3 runs to 17 residues. Germline V gives CDR1 MNHEY, CDR2 SVGEGT. The CDR3: CASSMGTGYSTNYGYTF. The CDR3 DNA follows: TGTGCCAGCAGCATGGGGACAGGCTATAGTACTAACTATGGCTACACCTTC.

A word on this clone: The same CDR3 also results from other DNA sequences found in this sample. The chain joins TRBV18 to TRBJ2-2, with 7 bases matching TRBD1. The junction had 1 base not matched to a gene; V was cut back by 2 bases and J by 1 base. CDR1 and CDR2 (germline): KGHSH, LQKENI. The CDR3 loop spans 15 amino acids. The CDR3 DNA reads TGTGCCAGCTCACCAAGACAGGGGAACACCGGGGAGCTGTTTTTT. Protein: CASSPRQGNTGELFF.

The V gene is TRBV27, the J gene TRBJ2-7; 10 bases agree with TRBD1. The germline V gene has CDR1 MNHEY and CDR2 SMNVEV (reference sequence). J was trimmed by 4 bases and V by 5 bases; bases with no gene match: 17. There are 18 residues in the CDR3. CDR3 loop: CASSPSDRGRSRRYEQYF. For the CDR3, the DNA is TGTGCCAGCAGTCCATCAGACAGGGGGCGATCTCGACGGTACGAGCAGTACTTC.

The rearrangement joins TRBV6-2 or TRBV6-3 to TRBJ2-2, with TRBD1 matching 7 bases. Germline V gives CDR1 MNHEY, CDR2 SVGEGT. Germline trimming cut 6 bases from V and 1 base from J; bases unmatched to any gene: 8. The CDR3 is 16 amino acids. The CDR3 loop is CASSSLGQVNTGELFF. The CDR3, as DNA: TGTGCCAGCAGCTCCCTCGGACAGGTGAACACCGGGGAGCTGTTTTTT.

DNA of the CDR3: TGTGCCAGCTCACCACCGGGACAGGGGACCACCGGGGAGCTGTTTTTT. Amino acids: CASSPPGQGTTGELFF. The J gene is TRBJ2-2, the V gene TRBV18, with TRBD1 matching 10 bases. The germline V gene encodes CDR1 KGHSH and CDR2 LQKENI. This CDR3 contains 16 residues. With 0 bases clipped from V and 4 bases from J, the junction kept 2 bases outside the gene matches.

The V call is TRBV29-1, the J call TRBJ2-5; 9 bases match TRBD2. Unmatched junction bases numbered 4, after V lost 2 bases and J lost 3 bases. CDR1 SQVTM and CDR2 ANQGSEA come from the germline V gene. The CDR3 runs to 14 residues. For the CDR3, the DNA is TGCAGCGTTGAATGGGCTAGCGGGGAAGAGACCCAGTACTTC. It yields the protein CSVEWASGEETQYF.